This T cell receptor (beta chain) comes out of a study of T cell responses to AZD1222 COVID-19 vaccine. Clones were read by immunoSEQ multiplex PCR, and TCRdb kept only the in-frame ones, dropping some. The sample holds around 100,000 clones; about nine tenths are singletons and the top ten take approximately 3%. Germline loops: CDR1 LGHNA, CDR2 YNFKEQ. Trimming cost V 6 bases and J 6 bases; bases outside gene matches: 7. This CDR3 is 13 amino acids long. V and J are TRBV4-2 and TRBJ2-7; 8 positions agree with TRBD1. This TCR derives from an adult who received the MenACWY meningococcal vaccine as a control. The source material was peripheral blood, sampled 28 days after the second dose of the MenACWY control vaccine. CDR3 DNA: TGTGCCAGCAGACCCGACAGGGGAGGCGAGCAGTACTTC. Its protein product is CASRPDRGGEQYF.